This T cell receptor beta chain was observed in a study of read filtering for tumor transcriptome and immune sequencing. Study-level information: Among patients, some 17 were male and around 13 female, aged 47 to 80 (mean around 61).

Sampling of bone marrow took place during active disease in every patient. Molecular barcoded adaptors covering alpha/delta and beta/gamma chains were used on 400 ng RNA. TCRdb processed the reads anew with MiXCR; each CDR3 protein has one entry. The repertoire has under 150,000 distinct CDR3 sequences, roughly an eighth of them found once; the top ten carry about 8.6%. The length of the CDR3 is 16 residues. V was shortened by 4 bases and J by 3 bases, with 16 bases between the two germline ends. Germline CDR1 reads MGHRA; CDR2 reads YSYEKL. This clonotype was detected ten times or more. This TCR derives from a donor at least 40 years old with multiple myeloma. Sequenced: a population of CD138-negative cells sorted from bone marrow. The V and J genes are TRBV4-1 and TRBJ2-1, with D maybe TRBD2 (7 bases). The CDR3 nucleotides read TGCGCCAGCAGCCGAAGGCAAGGGGGGGTCTACAATGAGCAGTTCTTC. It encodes CASSRRQGGVYNEQFF.